A selection of T cell receptor beta chains follows, all from one sample in a study of blood T cell repertoires in COVID-19. Sequencing was performed with immunoSEQ multiplex PCR; in TCRdb, only in-frame clones are kept and a portion is missing. The data show some 290,000 clones, about 86% seen once. The sample taken for sequencing was peripheral blood. Receptors were obtained from a woman in her 30s with COVID-19, enrolled during active disease. The CDR3 runs from the conserved cysteine through the conserved F or W. Each record gives: D gene, V gene, clone size, J gene, CDR3 DNA, CDR3 protein. D genes are given only for firm matches. Size is omitted from some rows. Given values are once, few, many or a class for expanded clones.

D: -
V: TRBV9
size: once
J: TRBJ1-5
DNA: TGTGCCAGCAGCGGGTCTACCCTTAGCAATCAGCCCCAGCATTTT
CDR3: CASSGSTLSNQPQHF

D: TRBD2
V: TRBV5-1
size: -
J: TRBJ2-5
DNA: TGCGCCAGCAGCTTGACTAGCGGGGCTATGGAGACCCAGTACTTC
CDR3: CASSLTSGAMETQYF

D: -
V: TRBV4-1
size: -
J: TRBJ1-4
DNA: TGCGCCAGCAGTCCTGGGGGGGTGGGTGAAAAACTGTTTTTT
CDR3: CASSPGGVGEKLFF

D: -
V: TRBV2
size: -
J: TRBJ2-3
DNA: TGTGCCAGCAGTGCCAGAGATACGCAGTATTTT
CDR3: CASSARDTQYF

D: -
V: TRBV6-5
size: -
J: TRBJ2-5
DNA: TGTGCCAGCAGTTATCGGGAGACCCAGTACTTC
CDR3: CASSYRETQYF

D: -
V: TRBV28
size: -
J: TRBJ2-5
DNA: TGTGCCAGCAGTTTAGGGAGAGGGGGTGCTGTTAAAAGGAAGACCCAGTACTTC
CDR3: CASSLGRGGAVKRKTQYF

D: -
V: TRBV14
size: -
J: TRBJ2-7
DNA: TGTGCCAGCAGCCAAGATGTCAGGTTTTACGAGCAGTACTTC
CDR3: CASSQDVRFYEQYF

D: TRBD2
V: TRBV7-8
size: -
J: TRBJ2-3
DNA: TGTGCCAGCAGCTTAGATCTAGCGGTACGAGATACGCAGTATTTT
CDR3: CASSLDLAVRDTQYF

D: TRBD1
V: TRBV7-9
size: few
J: TRBJ1-6
DNA: TGTGCCAGCAGCTTGAGACAGGGGCATTCACCCCTCCACTTT
CDR3: CASSLRQGHSPLHF

D: -
V: TRBV5-4
size: few
J: TRBJ1-2
DNA: TGTGCCAGCAGTTTATACCAGGAACAGAATAACTATGGCTACACCTTC
CDR3: CASSLYQEQNNYGYTF

D: TRBD1
V: TRBV7-9
size: few
J: TRBJ1-1
DNA: TGTGCCAGCAGCTCCGGACAGGGGAGCACTGAAGCTTTCTTT
CDR3: CASSSGQGSTEAFF

D: -
V: TRBV19
size: -
J: TRBJ1-3
DNA: TGTGCCAGTAGTATAGCAGCGCGGGACACCATATATTTT
CDR3: CASSIAARDTIYF

D: -
V: TRBV19
size: -
J: TRBJ1-4
DNA: TGTGCCAGTAGTAGGAGGCCCTATGAAAAACTGTTTTTT
CDR3: CASSRRPYEKLFF

D: -
V: TRBV27
size: -
J: TRBJ2-7
DNA: TGTGCCAGCAGTTTATCGGGAGGCAGGGCCGAATACGAGCAGTACTTC
CDR3: CASSLSGGRAEYEQYF

D: TRBD1
V: TRBV18
size: once
J: TRBJ1-5
DNA: TGTGCCAGCTCATCACAGGGGGGGGGCAATCAGCCCCAGCATTTT
CDR3: CASSSQGGGNQPQHF

D: TRBD2
V: TRBV3-1/TRBV3-2
size: -
J: TRBJ2-1
DNA: TGTGCCAGCAGCCCAAGGGTACCGGGACTAAAGACCTACAATGAGCAGTTCTTC
CDR3: CASSPRVPGLKTYNEQFF

D: -
V: TRBV15
size: -
J: TRBJ1-2
DNA: TGTGCCACCAGCAGAGATCCGGGGGGAGGAGGCTACACCTTC
CDR3: CATSRDPGGGGYTF

D: -
V: TRBV10-1
size: -
J: TRBJ1-2
DNA: TGCGCCAGCAGTGAGTCACTGACAGCCGGCTACACCTTC
CDR3: CASSESLTAGYTF

D: TRBD1
V: TRBV2
size: few
J: TRBJ2-7
DNA: TGTGCCAGCAGTGAAGCGCCGGGACAGGGTATCAAGCAGTACTTC
CDR3: CASSEAPGQGIKQYF

D: -
V: TRBV10-1
size: few
J: TRBJ1-1
DNA: TGCGCCAGCAGTGAGGGCGACAGCCGGTTCTTT
CDR3: CASSEGDSRFF

D: -
V: TRBV5-1
size: -
J: TRBJ2-7
DNA: TGCGCCAGCAGCTTGGGTCAGGCAGGCACCTACGAGCAGTACTTC
CDR3: CASSLGQAGTYEQYF

D: -
V: TRBV5-6
size: -
J: TRBJ2-3
DNA: TGTGCCAGCAGCTTGTTCATGAGCACAGATACGCAGTATTTT
CDR3: CASSLFMSTDTQYF

D: -
V: TRBV5-1
size: once
J: TRBJ2-7
DNA: TGCGCCAGCAGTATCAGGGGAAGGGCTCACGAGCAGTACTTC
CDR3: CASSIRGRAHEQYF

D: TRBD1
V: TRBV2
size: -
J: TRBJ1-1
DNA: TGTGCCAGCAGCGAGGGGGCTTCAGGTGAAGCTTTCTTT
CDR3: CASSEGASGEAFF

D: -
V: TRBV5-1
size: -
J: TRBJ2-5
DNA: TGCGCCAGCAGTTTCGCTGGGCAGACCCAGTACTTC
CDR3: CASSFAGQTQYF

D: -
V: TRBV6-5
size: -
J: TRBJ1-1
DNA: TGTGCCAGCAGTTACTCGAATAGGGGAAACACTGAAGCTTTCTTT
CDR3: CASSYSNRGNTEAFF

D: -
V: TRBV15
size: -
J: TRBJ2-3
DNA: TGTGCCACCAGCTCCCCCACTCGGGGACACAGAGGTACGCAGTATTTT
CDR3: CATSSPTRGHRGTQYF

D: -
V: TRBV19
size: -
J: TRBJ1-1
DNA: TGTGCCAGTAGTATAGCGCAGGGGACTGAAGCTTTCTTT
CDR3: CASSIAQGTEAFF

D: TRBD1
V: TRBV19
size: once
J: TRBJ1-5
DNA: TGTGCCAGTAGTCCAGGGACAGGCATCCAAAATCAGCCCCAGCATTTT
CDR3: CASSPGTGIQNQPQHF

D: -
V: TRBV10-3
size: -
J: TRBJ2-7
DNA: TGTGCCATCAGTGAGACAGCCGGCTACGAGCAGTACTTC
CDR3: CAISETAGYEQYF

D: TRBD1
V: TRBV11-2
size: -
J: TRBJ2-7
DNA: TGTGCCAGCAGCTTAGGGACAGGGCCCTACGAGCAGTACTTC
CDR3: CASSLGTGPYEQYF

D: -
V: TRBV3-1/TRBV3-2
size: -
J: TRBJ2-5
DNA: TGTGCCAGCAGTCTGAACAGGGCGGAGACCCAGTACTTC
CDR3: CASSLNRAETQYF

D: TRBD1
V: TRBV2
size: -
J: TRBJ2-7
DNA: TGTGCCAGCAGAGACCGGACAGGGCTTTATTACGAGCAGTACTTC
CDR3: CASRDRTGLYYEQYF

D: -
V: TRBV9
size: -
J: TRBJ2-5
DNA: TGTGCCAGCAGCCGCTTACCTAAAGAGACCCAGTACTTC
CDR3: CASSRLPKETQYF

D: -
V: TRBV12-3/TRBV12-4
size: -
J: TRBJ1-1
DNA: TGTGCCAGCACCAACAACCCAGGGGCTGAAGCTTTCTTT
CDR3: CASTNNPGAEAFF

D: -
V: TRBV6-1
size: -
J: TRBJ2-7
DNA: TGTGCCAGCAGTGAAGACCGGGACTCTTCCTACGAGCAGTACTTC
CDR3: CASSEDRDSSYEQYF

D: TRBD1
V: TRBV5-5
size: -
J: TRBJ1-1
DNA: TGTGCCAGCAGCTTGGGGACAGGGTGGAAGGCCTCTGAAGCTTTCTTT
CDR3: CASSLGTGWKASEAFF

D: TRBD2
V: TRBV10-2
size: few
J: TRBJ2-3
DNA: TGCGCCAGCAGCAAGAGGACTAGCGGGGGCCTCGCTCGCACAGATACGCAGTATTTT
CDR3: CASSKRTSGGLARTDTQYF

D: -
V: TRBV10-2
size: -
J: TRBJ1-2
DNA: TGCGCCAGCATGGGCCAGGAGGGATATGGCTACACCTTC
CDR3: CASMGQEGYGYTF

D: TRBD2
V: TRBV2
size: -
J: TRBJ2-5
DNA: TGTGCCAGCAGAGGGACTAGCGGGGGGGCTTGGGAGACCCAGTACTTC
CDR3: CASRGTSGGAWETQYF

D: -
V: TRBV4-2
size: -
J: TRBJ2-3
DNA: TGTGCCAGCAGCCAAGCGGCCGGAGTTAGCACAGATACGCAGTATTTT
CDR3: CASSQAAGVSTDTQYF

D: -
V: TRBV3-1/TRBV3-2
size: -
J: TRBJ1-3
DNA: TGTGCCAGCAGCCAAGTGGTCGCGTGGGGAAACACCATATATTTT
CDR3: CASSQVVAWGNTIYF